This TCR beta chain was recovered during a study of T cells in localized non-small cell lung cancer. Study-wide results and caveats: Across samples, adjacent lung featured a median 57 of the top 100 tumor clones.

The method was immunoSEQ multiplex PCR; TCRdb's version includes in-frame clones alone and lacks a portion of them. The table lists under 40,000 clones, 85% to 90% of them singletons. Germline CDR1 is MNHNY and CDR2 is SVGAGI (reference sequence). CDR3 length equals 14 residues. After removal of 5 bases from V and 8 bases from J, the junction contained 10 bases not matched to a gene. As for this clone: The antigen remains undetermined.

The genes are TRBV6-6 and TRBJ1-2, with 8 bases identical to TRBD1. The clonotype originates from a male donor at least 60 years old with stage III lung adenocarcinoma. Source: peripheral blood, taken before any cancer treatment. The CDR3 DNA is TGTGCCAGCAGTCTTGACAGGGGACCTAAGGGCTACACCTTC. This translates into CASSLDRGPKGYTF.